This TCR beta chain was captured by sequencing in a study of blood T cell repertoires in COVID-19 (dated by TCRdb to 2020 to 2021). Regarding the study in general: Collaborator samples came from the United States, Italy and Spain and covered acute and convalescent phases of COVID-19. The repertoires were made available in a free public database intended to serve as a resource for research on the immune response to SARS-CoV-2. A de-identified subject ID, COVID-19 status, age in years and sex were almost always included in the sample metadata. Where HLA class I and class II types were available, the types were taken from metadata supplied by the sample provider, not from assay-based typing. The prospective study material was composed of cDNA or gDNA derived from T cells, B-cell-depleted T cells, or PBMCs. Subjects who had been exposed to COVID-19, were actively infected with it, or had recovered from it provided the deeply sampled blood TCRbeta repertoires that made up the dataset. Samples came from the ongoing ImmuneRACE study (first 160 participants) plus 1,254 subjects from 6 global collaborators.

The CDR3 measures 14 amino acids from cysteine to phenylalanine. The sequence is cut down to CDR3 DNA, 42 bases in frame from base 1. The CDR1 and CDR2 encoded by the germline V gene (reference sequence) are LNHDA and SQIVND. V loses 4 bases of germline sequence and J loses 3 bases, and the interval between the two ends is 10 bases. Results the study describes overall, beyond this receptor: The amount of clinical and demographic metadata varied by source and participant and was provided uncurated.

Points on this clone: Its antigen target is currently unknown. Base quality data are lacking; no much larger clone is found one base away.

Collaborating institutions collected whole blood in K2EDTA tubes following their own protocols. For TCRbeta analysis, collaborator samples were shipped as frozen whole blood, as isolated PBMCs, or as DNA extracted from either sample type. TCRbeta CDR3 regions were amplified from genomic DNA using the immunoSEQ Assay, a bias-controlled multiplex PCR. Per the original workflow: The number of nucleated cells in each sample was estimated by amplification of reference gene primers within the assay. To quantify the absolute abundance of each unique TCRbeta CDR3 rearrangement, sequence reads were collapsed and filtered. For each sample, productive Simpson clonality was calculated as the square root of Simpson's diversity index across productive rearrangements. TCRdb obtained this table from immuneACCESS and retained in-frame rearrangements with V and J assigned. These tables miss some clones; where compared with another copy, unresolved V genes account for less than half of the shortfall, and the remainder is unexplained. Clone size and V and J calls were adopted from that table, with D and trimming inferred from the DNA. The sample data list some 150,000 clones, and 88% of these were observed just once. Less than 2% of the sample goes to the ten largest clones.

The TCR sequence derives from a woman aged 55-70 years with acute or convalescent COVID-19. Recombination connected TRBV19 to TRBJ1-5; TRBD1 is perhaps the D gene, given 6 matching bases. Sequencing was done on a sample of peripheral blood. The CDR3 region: CASSRGQFNQPQHF. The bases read TGTGCCAGTAGTAGAGGACAGTTCAATCAGCCCCAGCATTTT. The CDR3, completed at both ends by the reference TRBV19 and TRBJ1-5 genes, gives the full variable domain DGGITQSPKYLFRKEGQNVTLSCEQNLNHDAMYWYRQDPGQGLRLIYYSQIVNDFQKGDIAEGYSVSREKKESFPLTVTSAQKNPTAFYLCASSRGQFNQPQHFGDGTRLSIL.